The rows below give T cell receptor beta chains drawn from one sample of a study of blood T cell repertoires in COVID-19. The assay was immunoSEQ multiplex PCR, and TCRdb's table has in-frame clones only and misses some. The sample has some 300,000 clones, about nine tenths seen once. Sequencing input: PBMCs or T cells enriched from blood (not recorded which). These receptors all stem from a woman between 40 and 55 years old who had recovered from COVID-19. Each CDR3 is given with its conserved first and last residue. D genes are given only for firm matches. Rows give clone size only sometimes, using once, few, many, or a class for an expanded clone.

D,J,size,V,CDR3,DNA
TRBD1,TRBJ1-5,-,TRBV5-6,CASSWGQVRQPQHF,TGTGCCAGCAGCTGGGGACAGGTGAGGCAGCCCCAGCATTTT
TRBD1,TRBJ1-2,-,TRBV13,CASSSYRDRGNGYTF,TGTGCCAGCAGCTCCTACCGGGACAGGGGAAATGGCTACACCTTC
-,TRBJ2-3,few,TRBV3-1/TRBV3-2,CASSPRDLGTDTQYF,TGTGCCAGCAGCCCGAGGGACTTGGGGACAGATACGCAGTATTTT
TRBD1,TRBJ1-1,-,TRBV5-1,CASSLGTGAGREAFF,TGCGCCAGCAGCTTGGGGACAGGGGCCGGACGTGAAGCTTTCTTT
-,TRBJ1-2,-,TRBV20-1,CSASTGSRFYGYTF,TGCAGTGCTAGTACGGGGTCGAGATTTTATGGCTACACCTTC
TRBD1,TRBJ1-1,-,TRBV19,CASSIKDRGTEAFF,TGTGCCAGTAGTATTAAGGACAGGGGCACTGAAGCTTTCTTT
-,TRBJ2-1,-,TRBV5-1,CASSLAALTGTDEQFF,TGCGCCAGCAGCTTGGCCGCACTGACAGGTACCGATGAGCAGTTCTTC
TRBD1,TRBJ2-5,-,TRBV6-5,CASSLAGGTGETQYF,TGTGCCAGCAGTTTGGCAGGGGGCACTGGGGAGACCCAGTACTTC
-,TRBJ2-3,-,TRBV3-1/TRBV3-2,CASSQASTDTQYF,TGTGCCAGCAGCCAAGCGAGCACAGATACGCAGTATTTT
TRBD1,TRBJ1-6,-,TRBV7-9,CASSLATGGNSPLHF,TGTGCCAGCAGCTTGGCGACAGGGGGCAATTCACCCCTCCACTTT
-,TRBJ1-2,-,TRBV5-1,CASSPGMGYGYTF,TGCGCCAGCAGCCCGGGGATGGGCTATGGCTACACCTTC
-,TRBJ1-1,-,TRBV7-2,CASSLDSQLSEAFF,TGTGCCAGCAGCTTGGACAGTCAGCTTTCTGAAGCTTTCTTT
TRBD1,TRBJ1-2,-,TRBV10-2,CASNRDSYGYTF,TGCGCCAGCAACCGGGACAGCTATGGCTACACCTTC
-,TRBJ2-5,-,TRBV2,CASNPGVQETQYF,TGTGCCAGCAACCCAGGGGTTCAAGAGACCCAGTACTTC
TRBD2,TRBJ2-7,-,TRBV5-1,CASSLVPSGRSRQYF,TGCGCCAGCAGCTTGGTTCCTAGCGGGAGAAGTCGGCAGTACTTC
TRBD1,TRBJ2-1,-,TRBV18,CASSPRQGEEQFF,TGTGCCAGCTCACCACGACAGGGCGAGGAGCAGTTCTTC
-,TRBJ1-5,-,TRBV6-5,CASRASQPQHF,TGTGCCAGCAGGGCCAGTCAGCCCCAGCATTTT
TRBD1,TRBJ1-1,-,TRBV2,CASMTDRGTEAFF,TGTGCCAGCATGACAGACAGGGGCACTGAAGCTTTCTTT
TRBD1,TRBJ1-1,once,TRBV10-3,CAMGTGGTEAFF,TGTGCCATGGGGACAGGGGGCACTGAAGCTTTCTTT
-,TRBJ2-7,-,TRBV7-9,CASSFDWGAYEQYF,TGTGCCAGCAGCTTTGACTGGGGAGCCTACGAGCAGTACTTC
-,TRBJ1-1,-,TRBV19,CASSFKREGTEAFF,TGTGCCAGTAGTTTTAAAAGGGAGGGGACTGAAGCTTTCTTT
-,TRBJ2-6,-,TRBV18,CASSPAGPISGANVLTF,TGTGCCAGCTCACCGGCAGGTCCTATCTCTGGGGCCAACGTCCTGACTTTC
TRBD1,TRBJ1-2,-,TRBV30,CAWSLLRRGGSSYGYTF,TGTGCCTGGAGCCTCCTTCGCAGAGGGGGCAGTAGCTATGGCTACACCTTC
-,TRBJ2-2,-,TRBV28,CASSFWGAGELFF,TGTGCCAGCAGTTTTTGGGGGGCCGGGGAGCTGTTTTTT
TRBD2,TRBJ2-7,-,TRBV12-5,CASGLAGVREQYF,TGTGCTAGTGGACTAGCGGGAGTCCGGGAGCAGTACTTC
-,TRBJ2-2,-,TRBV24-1,CATSDLSGLYINTGELFF,TGTGCCACCAGTGATTTGAGTGGCCTTTATATTAACACCGGGGAGCTGTTTTTT
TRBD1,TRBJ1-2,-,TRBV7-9,CASSSTGDYGYTF,TGTGCCAGCAGCTCTACAGGGGACTATGGCTACACCTTC
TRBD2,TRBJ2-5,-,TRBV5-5,CASSDIIAGGVQETQYF,TGTGCCAGCAGCGACATAATCGCGGGAGGAGTCCAAGAGACCCAGTACTTC
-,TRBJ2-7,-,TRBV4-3,CASSLRQGLSYEQYF,TGCGCCAGCAGCCTAAGACAGGGACTCTCCTACGAGCAGTACTTC
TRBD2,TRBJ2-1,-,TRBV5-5,CASSLVFVTSGSNEQFF,TGTGCCAGCAGCTTGGTTTTCGTGACTAGCGGGAGTAATGAGCAGTTCTTC
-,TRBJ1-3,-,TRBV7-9,CASSFSTGNTIYF,TGTGCCAGCAGCTTTTCAACAGGAAACACCATATATTTT
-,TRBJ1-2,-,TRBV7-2,CASSLQTGRGHGYTF,TGTGCCAGCAGCTTACAAACGGGCAGGGGTCATGGCTACACCTTC
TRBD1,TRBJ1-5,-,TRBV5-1,CASSLGTGARGNQPQHF,TGCGCCAGCAGCCTAGGGACAGGGGCGCGGGGCAATCAGCCCCAGCATTTT
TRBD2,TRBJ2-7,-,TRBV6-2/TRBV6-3,CASSTLAGASYEQYF,TGTGCCAGCAGTACACTAGCGGGGGCTTCCTACGAGCAGTACTTC
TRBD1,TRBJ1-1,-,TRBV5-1,CASSSQLTGGANTEAFF,TGCGCCAGCAGCTCCCAACTGACAGGGGGCGCGAACACTGAAGCTTTCTTT
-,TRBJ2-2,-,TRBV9,CASSVDRTANTGELFF,TGTGCCAGCAGCGTAGATCGGACAGCGAACACCGGGGAGCTGTTTTTT
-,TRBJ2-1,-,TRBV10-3,CAISDLNEQFF,TGTGCCATCAGTGACCTAAATGAGCAGTTCTTC
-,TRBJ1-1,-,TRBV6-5,CASSLLRRADTEAFF,TGTGCCAGCAGCCTACTAAGGAGGGCGGACACTGAAGCTTTCTTT
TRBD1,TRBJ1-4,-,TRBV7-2,CASSLATGKEKLFF,TGTGCCAGCAGCTTAGCGACAGGGAAAGAAAAACTGTTTTTT
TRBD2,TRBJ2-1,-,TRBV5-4,CASAGGYNEQFF,TGTGCATCAGCGGGAGGGTACAATGAGCAGTTCTTC
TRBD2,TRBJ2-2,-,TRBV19,CASSISSGSPGGELFF,TGTGCCAGTAGTATATCTAGCGGGAGTCCGGGCGGGGAGCTGTTTTTT
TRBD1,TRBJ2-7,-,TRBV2,CASIFGTGGYEQYF,TGTGCCAGCATATTCGGGACAGGGGGCTACGAGCAGTACTTC
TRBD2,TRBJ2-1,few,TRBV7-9,CASSPRTSGSGEQFF,TGTGCCAGCAGCCCCCGGACTAGCGGTTCGGGTGAGCAGTTCTTC
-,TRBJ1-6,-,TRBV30,CAWSNRHNSPLHF,TGTGCCTGGAGTAACAGACATAATTCACCCCTCCACTTT
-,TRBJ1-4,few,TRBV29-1,CSAANLGTREKLFF,TGCAGCGCGGCTAACCTGGGGACTCGGGAAAAACTGTTTTTT
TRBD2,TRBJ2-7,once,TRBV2,CASSDAGADEQYF,TGTGCCAGCAGTGACGCGGGAGCTGACGAGCAGTACTTC
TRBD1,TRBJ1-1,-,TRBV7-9,CASSSGQLNTEAFF,TGTGCCAGCAGCTCGGGACAGTTGAACACTGAAGCTTTCTTT
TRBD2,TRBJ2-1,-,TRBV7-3,CASSLRSAGDGNEQFF,TGTGCCAGCAGCTTACGAAGCGCGGGAGATGGGAATGAGCAGTTCTTC
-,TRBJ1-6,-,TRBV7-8,CASSLAGRESSYNSPLHF,TGTGCCAGCAGCTTAGCTGGGCGGGAGAGCTCCTATAATTCACCCCTCCACTTT
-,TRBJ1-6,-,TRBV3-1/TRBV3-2,CASSPRDTNNSPLHF,TGTGCCAGCAGCCCTCGGGACACGAATAATTCACCCCTCCACTTT
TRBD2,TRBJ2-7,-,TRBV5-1,CASSFASGTEQYF,TGCGCCAGCAGCTTCGCTAGCGGGACTGAGCAGTACTTC
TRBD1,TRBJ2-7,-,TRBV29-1,CSVVRTGALPQIF,TGCAGCGTTGTTCGGACAGGGGCTCTTCCCCAGATATTC
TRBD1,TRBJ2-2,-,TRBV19,CASQGERRATGELFF,TGTGCCAGTCAGGGGGAGCGCCGGGCCACCGGGGAGCTGTTTTTT
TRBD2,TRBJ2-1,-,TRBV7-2,CASSFAGGPSWEQFF,TGTGCCAGCAGCTTTGCGGGAGGGCCCTCATGGGAGCAGTTCTTC